These T cell receptor beta chains were read from a single sample in a study of T cell changes during pregnancy in multiple sclerosis. The table came from immunoSEQ multiplex PCR; TCRdb's copy has only in-frame clones and leaves some out. The sample yields some 54,000 clones, 90% to 95% seen once. The sequencing used CD8+ T cells from peripheral blood mononuclear cells, collected in the third trimester of pregnancy. The receptor source for this set is a female donor with multiple sclerosis, enrolled in a pregnancy study. Each CDR3 is given with its conserved first and last residue. The D gene is left open where the match is weak. Clone size is stated in some rows and not others, as once, few, many or a class when expanded.

clone_size: .; v_call: TRBV27; d_call: TRBD2; j_call: TRBJ2-7; cdr3_aa: CASSLSRGSGNFYEQYF; cdr3_nt: TGTGCCAGCAGTTTATCGCGGGGGAGCGGGAACTTCTACGAGCAGTACTTC
clone_size: .; v_call: TRBV18; d_call: .; j_call: TRBJ1-5; cdr3_aa: CASSSRRKAGTYQPQHF; cdr3_nt: TGTGCCAGCTCGTCTCGTCGCAAGGCGGGAACCTATCAGCCCCAGCATTTT
clone_size: few; v_call: TRBV11-3; d_call: TRBD1; j_call: TRBJ1-3; cdr3_aa: CASSHRGSGNTIYF; cdr3_nt: TGTGCCAGCAGCCACAGGGGCTCTGGAAACACCATATATTTT
clone_size: .; v_call: TRBV10-3; d_call: TRBD1; j_call: TRBJ2-7; cdr3_aa: CAISAGTGVNEQYF; cdr3_nt: TGTGCCATCAGTGCGGGGACAGGGGTGAACGAGCAGTACTTC
clone_size: .; v_call: TRBV9; d_call: TRBD2; j_call: TRBJ2-7; cdr3_aa: CASSASPSGRPLYEQYF; cdr3_nt: TGTGCCAGCAGCGCTAGTCCGAGCGGGAGGCCTCTCTACGAGCAGTACTTC
clone_size: .; v_call: TRBV19; d_call: .; j_call: TRBJ1-5; cdr3_aa: CASSIRDNNQPQHF; cdr3_nt: TGTGCCAGTAGTATAAGGGACAACAATCAGCCCCAGCATTTT
clone_size: .; v_call: TRBV7-2; d_call: .; j_call: TRBJ1-4; cdr3_aa: CASSWAGGTNEKLFF; cdr3_nt: TGTGCCAGCAGCTGGGCGGGGGGAACTAATGAAAAACTGTTTTTT
clone_size: .; v_call: TRBV27; d_call: TRBD1; j_call: TRBJ2-1; cdr3_aa: CASSWTGGDNEQFF; cdr3_nt: TGTGCCAGCAGTTGGACAGGGGGGGACAATGAGCAGTTCTTC
clone_size: .; v_call: TRBV7-9; d_call: .; j_call: TRBJ2-7; cdr3_aa: CASSFGSGEQYF; cdr3_nt: TGTGCCAGCAGCTTTGGGTCGGGCGAGCAGTACTTC
clone_size: .; v_call: TRBV29-1; d_call: TRBD2; j_call: TRBJ2-2; cdr3_aa: CSYREGRGTGELFF; cdr3_nt: TGCAGCTATCGGGAGGGCCGGGGTACCGGGGAGCTGTTTTTT
clone_size: once; v_call: TRBV15; d_call: TRBD2; j_call: TRBJ2-7; cdr3_aa: CATKLSAGVSYEQYF; cdr3_nt: TGTGCCACCAAGCTAAGCGCGGGAGTCTCCTACGAGCAGTACTTC
clone_size: once; v_call: TRBV4-3; d_call: .; j_call: TRBJ2-7; cdr3_aa: CASSQDAEGEYEQYF; cdr3_nt: TGCGCCAGCAGCCAAGATGCCGAGGGGGAATACGAGCAGTACTTC
clone_size: .; v_call: TRBV7-9; d_call: .; j_call: TRBJ1-1; cdr3_aa: CASSDGPEAFF; cdr3_nt: TGTGCCAGCAGCGATGGGCCTGAAGCTTTCTTT
clone_size: .; v_call: TRBV19; d_call: TRBD1; j_call: TRBJ1-5; cdr3_aa: CASRTGGPGQPQHF; cdr3_nt: TGTGCCAGCCGCACAGGGGGGCCAGGTCAGCCCCAGCATTTT
clone_size: .; v_call: TRBV5-1; d_call: TRBD2; j_call: TRBJ2-1; cdr3_aa: CASSLSGSMNNEQFF; cdr3_nt: TGCGCCAGCAGCCTCAGCGGGAGTATGAACAATGAGCAGTTCTTC
clone_size: .; v_call: TRBV5-1; d_call: .; j_call: TRBJ2-1; cdr3_aa: CASSSLHLENNEQFF; cdr3_nt: TGCGCCAGCAGCTCCTTACACCTCGAAAACAATGAGCAGTTCTTC
clone_size: .; v_call: TRBV6-1; d_call: .; j_call: TRBJ2-4; cdr3_aa: CASSPPEGIENIQYF; cdr3_nt: TGTGCCAGCAGTCCCCCGGAGGGCATCGAAAACATTCAGTACTTC
clone_size: .; v_call: TRBV4-1; d_call: TRBD1; j_call: TRBJ2-7; cdr3_aa: CASSQGGTGGTYEQYF; cdr3_nt: TGCGCCAGCAGCCAAGGAGGGACAGGGGGGACCTACGAGCAGTACTTC
clone_size: .; v_call: TRBV29-1; d_call: .; j_call: TRBJ2-7; cdr3_aa: CSVETATDGSYEQYF; cdr3_nt: TGCAGCGTTGAAACAGCCACTGATGGCTCCTACGAGCAGTACTTC
clone_size: .; v_call: TRBV5-5; d_call: TRBD1; j_call: TRBJ1-1; cdr3_aa: CASSSPQGMNTEAFF; cdr3_nt: TGTGCCAGCAGCTCTCCACAGGGGATGAACACTGAAGCTTTCTTT
clone_size: .; v_call: TRBV4-1; d_call: TRBD1; j_call: TRBJ1-2; cdr3_aa: CASSQVGTDHGYTF; cdr3_nt: TGCGCCAGCAGCCAAGTCGGGACAGACCATGGCTACACCTTC
clone_size: once; v_call: TRBV14; d_call: .; j_call: TRBJ2-5; cdr3_aa: CASSPAWGGRETQYF; cdr3_nt: TGTGCCAGCAGCCCCGCTTGGGGGGGCCGGGAGACCCAGTACTTC
clone_size: .; v_call: TRBV5-5; d_call: TRBD1; j_call: TRBJ2-5; cdr3_aa: CASSLGQGGETQYF; cdr3_nt: TGTGCCAGCAGCTTGGGACAGGGTGGAGAGACCCAGTACTTC
clone_size: .; v_call: TRBV2; d_call: TRBD1; j_call: TRBJ1-2; cdr3_aa: CASMWGDRAHYGYTF; cdr3_nt: TGTGCCAGCATGTGGGGGGACAGGGCCCACTATGGCTACACCTTC
clone_size: .; v_call: TRBV11-2; d_call: TRBD1; j_call: TRBJ2-4; cdr3_aa: CASSLGRQGLAKNIQYF; cdr3_nt: TGTGCCAGCAGCTTAGGACGACAGGGTTTAGCCAAAAACATTCAGTACTTC
clone_size: .; v_call: TRBV2; d_call: TRBD2; j_call: TRBJ2-1; cdr3_aa: CASSEGAGASYNEQFF; cdr3_nt: TGTGCCAGCAGTGAAGGCGCGGGAGCATCCTACAATGAGCAGTTCTTC
clone_size: .; v_call: TRBV29-1; d_call: TRBD1; j_call: TRBJ1-5; cdr3_aa: CSVAGTGDYSNQPQHF; cdr3_nt: TGCAGCGTTGCCGGGACAGGGGATTATAGCAATCAGCCCCAGCATTTT
clone_size: .; v_call: TRBV7-9; d_call: TRBD1; j_call: TRBJ2-5; cdr3_aa: CASSSPPGQAISAQYF; cdr3_nt: TGTGCCAGCAGCTCCCCCCCGGGACAGGCGATTTCGGCCCAGTACTTC
clone_size: once; v_call: TRBV15; d_call: TRBD1; j_call: TRBJ1-4; cdr3_aa: CATSRNRGRHEKLFF; cdr3_nt: TGTGCCACCAGCAGAAACAGGGGGCGGCATGAAAAACTGTTTTTT
clone_size: .; v_call: TRBV5-1; d_call: TRBD2; j_call: TRBJ2-3; cdr3_aa: CASSLDRRENPTDTQYF; cdr3_nt: TGCGCCAGCAGCTTGGATCGGCGGGAGAACCCCACAGATACGCAGTATTTT
clone_size: .; v_call: TRBV13; d_call: .; j_call: TRBJ2-7; cdr3_aa: CASSLGLYGRGPTYEQYF; cdr3_nt: TGTGCCAGCAGCTTAGGCCTTTATGGCAGGGGTCCCACCTACGAGCAGTACTTC
clone_size: .; v_call: TRBV30; d_call: .; j_call: TRBJ2-7; cdr3_aa: CAWEGGGKVSEQYF; cdr3_nt: TGTGCCTGGGAAGGAGGGGGCAAGGTGTCCGAGCAGTACTTC
clone_size: .; v_call: TRBV7-9; d_call: TRBD2; j_call: TRBJ2-1; cdr3_aa: CASPGGRESRYNEQFF; cdr3_nt: TGTGCCAGCCCGGGGGGGCGGGAAAGTAGGTACAATGAGCAGTTCTTC
clone_size: .; v_call: TRBV9; d_call: TRBD1; j_call: TRBJ1-1; cdr3_aa: CASSAYGTGESEAFF; cdr3_nt: TGTGCCAGCAGCGCCTACGGGACAGGGGAGTCTGAAGCTTTCTTT
clone_size: .; v_call: TRBV13; d_call: TRBD2; j_call: TRBJ2-2; cdr3_aa: CASSLKAGGEVGELFF; cdr3_nt: TGTGCCAGCAGCTTAAAAGCGGGAGGGGAAGTCGGGGAGCTGTTTTTT
clone_size: .; v_call: TRBV6-4; d_call: TRBD2; j_call: TRBJ2-3; cdr3_aa: CASSRTSGSGSTDTQYF; cdr3_nt: TGTGCCAGCAGTAGGACTAGCGGGAGCGGTAGCACAGATACGCAGTATTTT
clone_size: .; v_call: TRBV19; d_call: .; j_call: TRBJ1-5; cdr3_aa: CASRLVIDRPGNQPQHF; cdr3_nt: TGTGCCAGTAGATTAGTGATTGACAGGCCTGGCAATCAGCCCCAGCATTTT
clone_size: .; v_call: TRBV27; d_call: TRBD2; j_call: TRBJ2-1; cdr3_aa: CASSRGTRVNEQFF; cdr3_nt: TGTGCCAGCAGTCGGGGGACTAGAGTCAATGAGCAGTTCTTC
clone_size: once; v_call: TRBV13; d_call: .; j_call: TRBJ2-1; cdr3_aa: CASSSRLEGYNEQFF; cdr3_nt: TGTGCCAGCAGCTCCCGACTAGAGGGGTACAATGAGCAGTTCTTC
clone_size: .; v_call: TRBV5-1; d_call: .; j_call: TRBJ2-4; cdr3_aa: CASSFGQPLAKNIQYF; cdr3_nt: TGCGCCAGCAGCTTTGGACAGCCACTAGCCAAAAACATTCAGTACTTC
clone_size: .; v_call: TRBV5-4; d_call: .; j_call: TRBJ2-7; cdr3_aa: CASSLMGAGVLYEQYF; cdr3_nt: TGTGCCAGCAGCTTGATGGGGGCAGGGGTCCTCTACGAGCAGTACTTC
clone_size: few; v_call: TRBV6-4; d_call: .; j_call: TRBJ2-7; cdr3_aa: CASSERLSSSYEQYF; cdr3_nt: TGTGCCAGCAGTGAACGACTCTCGAGCTCCTACGAGCAGTACTTC
clone_size: .; v_call: TRBV30; d_call: TRBD1; j_call: TRBJ2-2; cdr3_aa: CAWSPPDRGTGELFF; cdr3_nt: TGTGCCTGGAGCCCCCCCGACAGGGGCACCGGGGAGCTGTTTTTT
clone_size: .; v_call: TRBV7-9; d_call: .; j_call: TRBJ2-7; cdr3_aa: CASRPGVGKREQYF; cdr3_nt: TGTGCCAGCAGACCGGGGGTAGGGAAGCGCGAGCAGTACTTC
clone_size: .; v_call: TRBV30; d_call: .; j_call: TRBJ1-1; cdr3_aa: CAWSQGFWDTEAFF; cdr3_nt: TGTGCCTGGAGTCAGGGGTTTTGGGACACTGAAGCTTTCTTT
clone_size: once; v_call: TRBV5-6; d_call: .; j_call: TRBJ1-1; cdr3_aa: CASSLLTGPEAFF; cdr3_nt: TGTGCCAGCAGCTTGCTTACAGGCCCTGAAGCTTTCTTT
clone_size: .; v_call: TRBV7-2; d_call: .; j_call: TRBJ1-1; cdr3_aa: CASSEGVRGNTEAFF; cdr3_nt: TGTGCCAGCAGCGAGGGGGTAAGGGGGAACACTGAAGCTTTCTTT
clone_size: .; v_call: TRBV9; d_call: .; j_call: TRBJ2-1; cdr3_aa: CASSKYYNEQFF; cdr3_nt: TGTGCCAGCAGCAAATACTACAATGAGCAGTTCTTC
clone_size: .; v_call: TRBV28; d_call: TRBD2; j_call: TRBJ2-7; cdr3_aa: CASSLGLATTYEQYF; cdr3_nt: TGTGCCAGCAGTCTTGGACTAGCGACCACCTACGAGCAGTACTTC
clone_size: .; v_call: TRBV6-4; d_call: .; j_call: TRBJ2-3; cdr3_aa: CASSDEAGRSTDTQYF; cdr3_nt: TGTGCCAGCAGTGACGAAGCAGGTCGTAGCACAGATACGCAGTATTTT
clone_size: .; v_call: TRBV5-6; d_call: .; j_call: TRBJ1-2; cdr3_aa: CASRLRAQGKLNGYTF; cdr3_nt: TGTGCCAGCAGGTTAAGGGCACAGGGAAAGTTAAATGGCTACACCTTC
clone_size: .; v_call: TRBV5-1; d_call: TRBD1; j_call: TRBJ1-1; cdr3_aa: CASSFIPGQAPAAAFF; cdr3_nt: TGCGCCAGCAGCTTTATACCGGGACAGGCTCCCGCGGCCGCTTTCTTT
clone_size: .; v_call: TRBV7-9; d_call: .; j_call: TRBJ2-3; cdr3_aa: CASSTTQEAATDTQYF; cdr3_nt: TGTGCCAGCAGCACCACCCAAGAAGCGGCCACAGATACGCAGTATTTT
clone_size: .; v_call: TRBV4-1; d_call: .; j_call: TRBJ2-3; cdr3_aa: CASSLTEYTDTQYF; cdr3_nt: TGCGCCAGCAGCCTTACAGAATACACAGATACGCAGTATTTT
clone_size: .; v_call: TRBV10-3; d_call: .; j_call: TRBJ1-1; cdr3_aa: CAISEPGYTEAFF; cdr3_nt: TGTGCCATCAGTGAGCCGGGTTACACTGAAGCTTTCTTT
clone_size: few; v_call: TRBV27; d_call: TRBD1; j_call: TRBJ1-1; cdr3_aa: CASSGTGDGTEAFF; cdr3_nt: TGTGCCAGCAGTGGGACAGGGGACGGAACTGAAGCTTTCTTT
clone_size: .; v_call: TRBV19; d_call: .; j_call: TRBJ1-5; cdr3_aa: CASSYTAGSNQPQHF; cdr3_nt: TGTGCCAGTAGTTACACAGCGGGTAGCAATCAGCCCCAGCATTTT
clone_size: once; v_call: TRBV5-6; d_call: .; j_call: TRBJ2-7; cdr3_aa: CASSSLATSSYEQYF; cdr3_nt: TGTGCCAGCAGCTCCCTAGCGACGAGCTCCTACGAGCAGTACTTC
clone_size: medium-sized; v_call: TRBV30; d_call: .; j_call: TRBJ1-1; cdr3_aa: CAWSVRQGPHTEAFF; cdr3_nt: TGTGCCTGGAGTGTACGTCAGGGGCCCCACACTGAAGCTTTCTTT
clone_size: .; v_call: TRBV7-8; d_call: TRBD2; j_call: TRBJ2-7; cdr3_aa: CASSPSGSYEQYF; cdr3_nt: TGTGCCAGCAGCCCCAGCGGGAGTTACGAGCAGTACTTC